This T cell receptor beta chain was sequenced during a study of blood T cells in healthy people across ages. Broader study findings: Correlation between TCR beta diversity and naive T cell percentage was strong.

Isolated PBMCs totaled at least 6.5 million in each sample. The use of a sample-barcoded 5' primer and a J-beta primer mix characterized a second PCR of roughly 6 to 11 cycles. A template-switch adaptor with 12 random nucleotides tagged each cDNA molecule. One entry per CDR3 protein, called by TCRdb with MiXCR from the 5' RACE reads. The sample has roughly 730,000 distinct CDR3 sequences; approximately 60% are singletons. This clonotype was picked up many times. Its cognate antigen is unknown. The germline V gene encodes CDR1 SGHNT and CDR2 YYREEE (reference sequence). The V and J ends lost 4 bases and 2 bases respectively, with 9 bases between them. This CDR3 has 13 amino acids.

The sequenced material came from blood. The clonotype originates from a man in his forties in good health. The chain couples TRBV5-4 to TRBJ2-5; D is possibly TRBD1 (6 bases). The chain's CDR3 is CASSDGQQETQYF. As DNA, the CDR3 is TGTGCCAGCAGCGATGGACAGCAAGAGACCCAGTACTTC.